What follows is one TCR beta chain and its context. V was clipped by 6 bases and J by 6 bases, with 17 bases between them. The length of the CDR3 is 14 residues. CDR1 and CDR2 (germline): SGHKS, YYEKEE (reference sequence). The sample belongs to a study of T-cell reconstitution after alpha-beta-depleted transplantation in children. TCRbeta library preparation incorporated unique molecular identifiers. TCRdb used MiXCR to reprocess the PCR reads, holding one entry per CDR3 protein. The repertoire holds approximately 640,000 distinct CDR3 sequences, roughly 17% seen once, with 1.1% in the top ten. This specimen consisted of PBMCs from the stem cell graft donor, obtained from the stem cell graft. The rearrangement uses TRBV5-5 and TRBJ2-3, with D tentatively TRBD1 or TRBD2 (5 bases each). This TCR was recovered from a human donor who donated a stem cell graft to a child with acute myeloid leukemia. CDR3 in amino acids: CASTWGGTLDTQYF. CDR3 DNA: TGTGCCAGCACCTGGGGTGGGACCCTGGATACGCAGTATTTT.